This TCR beta chain appears in the sequencing data of a study of Ad26.COV2.S vaccination and SARS-CoV-2 variants. General study results and limits: Placebo recipients trailed vaccine recipients in spike-specific TCR breadth.

The CDR3 totals 15 residues. Germline assignment: CDR1 SEHNR and CDR2 FQNEAQ (reference sequence). V gave up 1 base and J gave up 9 bases, with 13 bases separating them. Treatment described: some 20 received Ad26.COV2.S at low or high dose, single or two shots; roughly five received placebo; per-sample allocation not given. At day 63 after the first vaccine or placebo injection, samples were drawn. Clones were sequenced by immunoSEQ multiplex PCR, and TCRdb holds only the in-frame ones, with some missing. The table has 400,000 to 450,000 clones, less than 95% seen once. This clone was found once. Its antigen is not known.

The material sequenced was peripheral blood, taken in a trial of Ad26.COV2.S vaccine versus placebo. The receptor was isolated from a person aged 18 to 59 who received the Ad26.COV2.S COVID-19 vaccine or a placebo. The V and J genes are TRBV7-9 and TRBJ1-6; D call uncertain. CDR3 amino acids: CASSLVGRSGSPLHF. DNA of the CDR3: TGTGCCAGCAGCTTAGTCGGCAGGTCAGGTTCACCCCTCCACTTT.